This T cell receptor beta chain was sequenced during a study of cytomegalovirus exposure and HLA in healthy donors. In the PCR, 60 Vbeta and 13 Jbeta primers were used. TCRdb keeps only in-frame clones here, not all; method: immunoSEQ multiplex PCR. The sample contains about 160,000 clones, over 70% of which appear only once. The germline V gene encodes CDR1 MNHEY and CDR2 SVGAGI. This CDR3 has 15 residues. Trimming left V 2 bases short and J 7 bases short, with 15 bases between. The chain combines TRBV6-5 with TRBJ1-5, with a weak D call TRBD1 (5 bases). The source is a woman between 45 and 65 years old in good health and CMV-seropositive. Input material: PBMCs. The CDR3 region is CASSYRGHLGQPQHF. DNA of the CDR3: TGTGCCAGCAGTTACAGGGGCCACCTTGGGCAGCCCCAGCATTTT.